Below, 9 T cell receptor beta chains from the same sample are listed, as sequenced in a study of monozygotic twins with cystic fibrosis. Sequenced by immunoSEQ multiplex PCR; TCRdb stores in-frame clones only, minus some. In the table there are 10,000 to 15,000 clones, almost 85% of which are singletons. Sample: blood. The receptor set was obtained from a man aged 18 to 29 with cystic fibrosis.

The chain has TRBV2 and TRBJ2-2; 10 bases agree with TRBD2. Germline V lookup: CDR1 SNHLY, CDR2 FYNNEI. The CDR3 contains 15 residues. The ends lost 6 bases at V and 4 bases at J; junction bases unmatched: 5. The CDR3 DNA follows: TGTGCCAGCAGAGTAAGCGGGGGGGCCACCGGGGAGCTGTTTTTT. Its protein is CASRVSGGATGELFF. The full variable domain, its missing parts supplied by reference TRBV2 and TRBJ2-2, is EPEVTQTPSHQVTQMGQEVILRCVPISNHLYFYWYRQILGQKVEFLVSFYNNEISEKSEIFDDQFSVERPDGSNFTLKIRSTKLEDSAMYFCASRVSGGATGELFFGEGSRLTVL.

This clone has a handful of counts. The chain couples TRBV2 to TRBJ2-1; D call uncertain. Germline V gene sequence: CDR1 SNHLY, CDR2 FYNNEI. The length of the CDR3 is 11 residues. The ends were cut back, 3 bases at V and 5 bases at J, with 2 bases in the middle. CDR3 in DNA: TGTGCCAGCAGTGAGAACAATGAGCAGTTCTTC. Residues: CASSENNEQFF.

The chain combines TRBV4-2 with TRBJ2-7, with D perhaps matching TRBD1 (5 bases). Trimming took off 0 bases at V and 5 bases at J, with 14 bases between the two ends. Germline-derived CDR1 and CDR2 are LGHNA and YNFKEQ. The CDR3 is 15 amino acids. The CDR3 reads CASSQEEGVGHEQYF. DNA for the CDR3: TGTGCCAGCAGCCAAGAAGAAGGGGTAGGGCACGAGCAGTACTTC.

The chain joins TRBV5-1 to TRBJ2-4; a weak D match, TRBD1 (6 bases). CDR3 length: 16 amino acids. The germline V gene encodes CDR1 SGHRS and CDR2 YFSETQ. V lost 5 bases and J lost 4, with 19 bases in between. CDR3: CASRIRNGTQKNIQYF. DNA for the CDR3: TGCGCCAGCAGAATCAGAAACGGGACACAAAAAAACATTCAGTACTTC.

There are a few counts of this clone. The rearrangement joins TRBV5-4 to TRBJ1-1; weak D call: TRBD1 (6 bases). Germline V gives CDR1 SGHNT, CDR2 YYREEE (reference sequence). V shed 0 bases and J shed 3 bases, with 18 bases lying between them. There are 17 residues in the CDR3. Here the CDR3 DNA reads TGTGCCAGCAGCTTGGGAGGTGGGGGCAGTCAACACACTGAAGCTTTCTTT. Its protein product is CASSLGGGGSQHTEAFF.

The V call is TRBV9, the J call TRBJ2-1, with D hard to call. In germline, CDR1 is SGDLS, CDR2 YYNGEE. Trimming left V 0 bases short and J 6 bases short, with 10 bases between. CDR3 length: 14 residues. CDR3 sequence reads: CASSVGGTGNEQFF. CDR3 sequence (DNA): TGTGCCAGCAGCGTAGGTGGAACCGGCAATGAGCAGTTCTTC.

This chain links TRBV18 with TRBJ2-7, with D tentatively TRBD1 (6 bases). Germline V lookup: CDR1 KGHSH, CDR2 LQKENI. The CDR3 is made up of 14 amino acids. Trimming removed 0 bases from V and 5 bases from J, with 11 bases in between. CDR3 loop: CASSPPGGGDEQYF. The CDR3 DNA follows: TGTGCCAGCTCACCACCAGGGGGTGGTGACGAGCAGTACTTC.

V usage is TRBV5-6 and J usage is TRBJ2-3, with 11 bases identical to TRBD2. The CDR3 contains 15 residues. Per germline, CDR1 SGHDT and CDR2 YYEEEE. V lost 4 bases, J lost 4 bases, and 5 bases stayed unmatched. DNA for the CDR3: TGTGCCAGCAGCCTTCTAGCGGGAGGCTCAGATACGCAGTATTTT. It yields the protein CASSLLAGGSDTQYF.

This chain links TRBV5-1 with TRBJ2-5; D unresolved. CDR3 length: 12 amino acids. Trimming pared 0 bases from V and 3 bases from J, leaving 3 bases between. Per germline, CDR1 SGHRS and CDR2 YFSETQ. CDR3 amino acids: CASSLGKETQYF. CDR3 nucleotides: TGCGCCAGCAGCTTGGGCAAAGAGACCCAGTACTTC.